A single sample gave rise to the 10 T cell receptor beta chains below, sequenced in a study of identifying expanded T cells in peripheral blood. Sequenced by immunoSEQ multiplex PCR; TCRdb stores in-frame clones only, minus some. The table shows more than 95,000 clones, with more than 80% occurring only once. The sample consisted of blood. These receptors came from a person between 18 and 69 years old in good health.

V usage is TRBV4-3 and J usage is TRBJ1-6; unclear D gene. The CDR3 spans 15 residues. CDR1 is LGHNA and CDR2 is YSLEER in the germline V gene. Trimming cost V 7 bases and J 0 bases, with 10 bases left between them. CDR3 residues: CASNPSSSYNSPLHF. CDR3 DNA sequence: TGCGCCAGCAACCCCTCAAGCTCCTATAATTCACCCCTCCACTTT.

This clone was seen more than once but under ten times. The chain links TRBV7-7 to TRBJ2-2, with D perhaps matching TRBD1 or TRBD2 (5 bases each). The V gene lost 5 bases and the J gene lost 0 bases, with 10 bases spanning the gap. This CDR3 has 15 residues. CDR1 SSHAT and CDR2 FNYEAQ come from the germline V gene (reference sequence). The CDR3 DNA reads as TGTGCCAGCAGCGCACAGGACTCGAACACCGGGGAGCTGTTTTTT. Amino acid sequence: CASSAQDSNTGELFF.

The genes are TRBV6-1 and TRBJ1-5, with TRBD1 matching 9 bases. With 7 bases clipped from V and 5 bases from J, the junction kept 6 bases outside the gene matches. The germline V gene has CDR1 MNHNS and CDR2 SASEGT. This CDR3 has 14 amino acids. In nucleotides, the CDR3 is TGTGCCAGCATTGGGACAGGGTGGGATCAGCCCCAGCATTTT. Its protein product is CASIGTGWDQPQHF.

This rearrangement joins TRBV6-6 to TRBJ2-3, with 7 bases lining up with TRBD2. J was trimmed by 2 bases and V by 2 bases; bases with no gene match: 1. The germline gives CDR1 MNHNY, CDR2 SVGAGI (reference sequence). There are 14 residues in the CDR3. The CDR3 region is CASSYGTTTDTQYF. CDR3 in DNA: TGTGCCAGCAGTTACGGGACTACCACAGATACGCAGTATTTT.

The rearrangement joins TRBV27 to TRBJ1-4; 9 positions agree with TRBD1. V lost 6 bases to trimming and J lost 7 bases; unmatched junction nucleotides: 12. The CDR3 contains 16 residues. Germline V gives CDR1 MNHEY, CDR2 SMNVEV (reference sequence). The CDR3 protein is CASSLQGAGHSEKLFF. CDR3 DNA sequence: TGTGCCAGCAGCCTACAGGGGGCAGGACATTCTGAAAAACTGTTTTTT.

The V and J genes are TRBV5-1 and TRBJ1-1; D possibly corresponds to TRBD1 (5 bases). The CDR3 length is 13 residues. CDR1 and CDR2 (germline): SGHRS, YFSETQ. Between the trimmed V and J ends, which lost 1 base and 3 bases, there was a span of 7 bases. The CDR3 sequence is CASSLLQDTEAFF. Here the CDR3 DNA reads TGCGCCAGCAGCTTGCTACAGGACACTGAAGCTTTCTTT.

The rearrangement links TRBV5-1 to TRBJ2-3, with 9 bases matching TRBD1. The CDR3 covers 17 residues. Trimming took 3 bases from V and 0 from J; bases not matched to a gene: 8. Germline assignment: CDR1 SGHRS and CDR2 YFSETQ. The DNA for the CDR3 is TGCGCCAGCAGCTCCGGGACAGGGCCACCTAGCACAGATACGCAGTATTTT. Protein sequence: CASSSGTGPPSTDTQYF.

The rearrangement uses TRBV30 and TRBJ2-5, with D unclear. V lost 1 base and J 5 bases, leaving 20 bases between the germline ends. Germline CDR1 GTSNPN, CDR2 SVGIG (reference sequence). CDR3 length: 16 residues. The CDR3 here is CAWSDGWVSRTETQYF. As DNA, the CDR3 is TGTGCCTGGAGTGATGGTTGGGTATCCCGGACGGAGACCCAGTACTTC.

The rearrangement uses TRBV6-5 and TRBJ1-1; TRBD1 matches 10 bases. The germline CDR1 and CDR2 sequences are MNHEY and SVGAGI. Trimming took 4 bases from V and 5 from J; bases not matched to a gene: 10. CDR3 length: 16 amino acids. CDR3 amino acids: CASSSPRQGAWTEAFF. The CDR3 DNA sequence: TGTGCCAGCAGTTCTCCTAGACAGGGGGCATGGACTGAAGCTTTCTTT.

The V call is TRBV13, the J call TRBJ2-7; D unclear. The germline CDR1 and CDR2 sequences are PRHDT and FYEKMQ (reference sequence). This CDR3 is built from 14 residues. Between the trimmed V and J ends, which lost 1 base and 4 bases, there was a span of 11 bases. Here the CDR3 reads CASSLVTVSYEQYF. The CDR3 DNA reads TGTGCCAGCAGCTTAGTAACGGTCTCATACGAGCAGTACTTC.